The clone carrying this TCR beta chain was observed at least ten times. The antigen remains undetermined. TCRdb reprocessed the RT-PCR reads via MiXCR and lists one record per CDR3 protein. The sample yields about 780,000 distinct CDR3 sequences, approximately 17% seen once. The data are from a study of response to subunit inactivated influenza vaccine. Findings and caveats of the study: A suggestion made by the authors is that each seasonal influenza vaccination recruits few new T cells.

The germline V gene encodes CDR1 DFQATT and CDR2 SNEGSKA (reference sequence). This CDR3 has 14 residues. The V end lost 3 bases, the J end lost 5 bases, and 17 bases lay between the germline ends. The sequencing used PBMCs from blood, collected less than 6 days after vaccination. This chain joins TRBV20-1 and TRBJ2-7; D remains ambiguous. The receptor was derived from a man aged 45 to 65 who received an inactivated influenza vaccine. DNA of the CDR3: TGCAGTGCTAGTCCCCGAACATTAGTGGACGAGCAGTACTTC. As protein: CSASPRTLVDEQYF.